This T cell receptor (beta chain) stems from a study of shared clonotypes between healthy human individuals. Profiling relied on immunoSEQ multiplex PCR, and the TCRdb table lists in-frame clones only, not all of them. Among hundreds of thousands of clones, 90% to 95% were seen once, and the ten largest hold 0.11%. Terminally differentiated effector memory CD45RA+ cells were excluded from the naive CD8 cells, which were CD45RO-negative and positively selected for CCR7. On this clone itself: This specimen includes other DNA sequences encoding the same CDR3.

CDR1 and CDR2 from the germline V gene are MNHEY and SMNVEV (reference sequence). This CDR3 region has 14 residues. Trimming pared 5 bases from V and 0 bases from J, leaving 9 bases between. The chain links TRBV27 to TRBJ2-3, with D tentatively TRBD2 (5 bases). This clonotype was obtained from a woman between 25 and 40 years old in good health. The sequenced material came from naive CD8+ T cells sorted from blood. The CDR3 sequence: CASSLRTSTDTQYF. In DNA, the CDR3 is TGTGCCAGCAGTCTACGGACTAGCACAGATACGCAGTATTTT.